A selection of T cell receptor beta chains follows, all from one sample in a study of T cells after yellow fever vaccination. TCRdb passed the 5' RACE reads through MiXCR, listing each CDR3 protein once. The table has about 580,000 distinct CDR3 sequences, around 17% seen once; the top ten hold 17%. The starting material was PBMCs, obtained 5 days after the first yellow fever vaccination. These receptors originate from a man between 18 and 35 years old who received the YFV17D yellow fever vaccine. Each CDR3 is given with its conserved first and last residue. A D gene is named only where the DNA matches it firmly. Size is omitted from some rows. Given values are once, few, many or a class for expanded clones.

cdr3_aa: CASSARGQNTEAFF
cdr3_nt: TGTGCCAGCAGCGCAAGAGGACAGAACACTGAAGCTTTCTTT
j_call: TRBJ1-1
clone_size: -
d_call: -
v_call: TRBV7-3

cdr3_aa: CASLFQKGVNRATEAFF
cdr3_nt: TGTGCCAGCCTGTTCCAAAAGGGGGTTAATAGGGCGACTGAAGCTTTCTTT
j_call: TRBJ1-1
clone_size: -
d_call: -
v_call: TRBV27

cdr3_aa: CASSLEKTQYF
cdr3_nt: TGCGCCAGCAGCTTGGAGAAGACCCAGTACTTC
j_call: TRBJ2-5
clone_size: -
d_call: -
v_call: TRBV5-1

cdr3_aa: CASSFERDTDTQYF
cdr3_nt: TGTGCCAGCAGTTTTGAAAGGGACACAGATACGCAGTATTTT
j_call: TRBJ2-3
clone_size: many
d_call: -
v_call: TRBV12-3/TRBV12-4

cdr3_aa: CASSERQGLLFF
cdr3_nt: TGTGCCAGCAGTGAACGACAGGGGTTACTGTTTTTT
j_call: TRBJ2-2
clone_size: few
d_call: TRBD1
v_call: TRBV6-1

cdr3_aa: CASSGTSGGVPGTDTQYF
cdr3_nt: TGCGCCAGCAGCGGAACTAGCGGGGGGGTACCTGGAACAGATACGCAGTATTTT
j_call: TRBJ2-3
clone_size: -
d_call: TRBD2
v_call: TRBV5-1

cdr3_aa: CASSLSSPLHF
cdr3_nt: TGTGCCAGCAGCTTAAGTTCACCCCTCCACTTT
j_call: TRBJ1-6
clone_size: few
d_call: -
v_call: TRBV7-2

cdr3_aa: CASSRTTQETQYF
cdr3_nt: TGCGCCAGCAGCAGGACCACCCAAGAGACCCAGTACTTC
j_call: TRBJ2-5
clone_size: few
d_call: -
v_call: TRBV5-1

cdr3_aa: CASSYVPGGSSGANVLTF
cdr3_nt: TGTGCCAGCAGCTACGTGCCAGGGGGGAGCTCTGGGGCCAACGTCCTGACTTTC
j_call: TRBJ2-6
clone_size: few
d_call: -
v_call: TRBV11-1

cdr3_aa: CASSLFRELGSPLHF
cdr3_nt: TGTGCCAGCAGCTTATTTAGGGAACTGGGTTCACCCCTCCACTTT
j_call: TRBJ1-6
clone_size: -
d_call: -
v_call: TRBV7-2

cdr3_aa: CASSEGQGWNQPQHF
cdr3_nt: TGTGCCAGCAGTGAAGGACAGGGGTGGAATCAGCCCCAGCATTTT
j_call: TRBJ1-5
clone_size: few
d_call: TRBD1
v_call: TRBV6-1

cdr3_aa: CASSLGAPVAGVGTEAFF
cdr3_nt: TGTGCCAGCAGCTTGGGGGCCCCGGTGGCAGGGGTGGGTACTGAAGCTTTCTTT
j_call: TRBJ1-1
clone_size: few
d_call: -
v_call: TRBV5-5

cdr3_aa: CASSPMTSGQETQYF
cdr3_nt: TGTGCCAGCAGCCCCATGACTAGCGGACAAGAGACCCAGTACTTC
j_call: TRBJ2-5
clone_size: -
d_call: TRBD2
v_call: TRBV5-5

cdr3_aa: CASSLRRGGDEQFF
cdr3_nt: TGTGCCAGCAGCTTACGGCGGGGGGGGGATGAGCAGTTCTTC
j_call: TRBJ2-1
clone_size: many
d_call: TRBD2
v_call: TRBV7-8

cdr3_aa: CASSLGVVGNQPQHF
cdr3_nt: TGTGCCAGCAGCTTAGGGGTGGTGGGCAATCAGCCCCAGCATTTT
j_call: TRBJ1-5
clone_size: few
d_call: -
v_call: TRBV7-9

cdr3_aa: CASSGMGLAGELDEQFF
cdr3_nt: TGCGCCAGCAGCGGGATGGGACTAGCGGGGGAATTGGATGAGCAGTTCTTC
j_call: TRBJ2-1
clone_size: once
d_call: TRBD2
v_call: TRBV5-1

cdr3_aa: CASSTGDRDGYTF
cdr3_nt: TGCGCCAGCAGCACAGGGGACCGGGATGGCTACACCTTC
j_call: TRBJ1-2
clone_size: many
d_call: TRBD1
v_call: TRBV5-1

cdr3_aa: CASTNYIRANSPLHF
cdr3_nt: TGTGCCAGCACCAACTACATTCGGGCAAATTCACCCCTCCACTTT
j_call: TRBJ1-6
clone_size: few
d_call: -
v_call: TRBV27

cdr3_aa: CASSQAGLYYGYTF
cdr3_nt: TGTGCCAGCAGCCAAGCGGGACTCTACTATGGCTACACCTTC
j_call: TRBJ1-2
clone_size: few
d_call: -
v_call: TRBV14

cdr3_aa: CSVLTSGLSGEQFF
cdr3_nt: TGCAGCGTGTTGACTAGCGGGTTATCCGGGGAGCAGTTCTTC
j_call: TRBJ2-1
clone_size: -
d_call: TRBD2
v_call: TRBV29-1

cdr3_aa: CASSYGGQAYEQYF
cdr3_nt: TGTGCCAGCAGTTACGGGGGACAGGCCTACGAGCAGTACTTC
j_call: TRBJ2-7
clone_size: many
d_call: TRBD1
v_call: TRBV6-5

cdr3_aa: CASSYPDTSGANVLTF
cdr3_nt: TGTGCCAGCAGTTACCCCGACACCTCTGGGGCCAACGTCCTGACTTTC
j_call: TRBJ2-6
clone_size: -
d_call: -
v_call: TRBV6-5

cdr3_aa: CASSPVRSSYNEQFF
cdr3_nt: TGTGCCAGCTCACCAGTCAGGAGCTCCTACAATGAGCAGTTCTTC
j_call: TRBJ2-1
clone_size: few
d_call: -
v_call: TRBV18

cdr3_aa: CAISRTGTGGSTGELFF
cdr3_nt: TGTGCCATCAGCAGGACCGGGACAGGGGGCTCCACCGGGGAGCTGTTTTTT
j_call: TRBJ2-2
clone_size: few
d_call: TRBD1
v_call: TRBV10-3

cdr3_aa: CATLPEGSPTDTQYF
cdr3_nt: TGTGCCACCCTTCCGGAAGGAAGCCCCACAGATACGCAGTATTTT
j_call: TRBJ2-3
clone_size: many
d_call: -
v_call: TRBV6-1

cdr3_aa: CASTRKTSGYQETQYF
cdr3_nt: TGCGCCAGCACCCGAAAGACTAGCGGATACCAAGAGACCCAGTACTTC
j_call: TRBJ2-5
clone_size: few
d_call: TRBD2
v_call: TRBV5-1